The 5 T cell receptor beta chains reported below all come from one sample, sequenced in a study of blood T cell repertoires in COVID-19. Here immunoSEQ multiplex PCR was the method, and the copy in TCRdb shows in-frame clones only, minus some. The table lists 250,000 to 300,000 clones, roughly 86% of them singletons. Sequencing was performed on PBMCs or T cells enriched from blood (not recorded which). The origin of the receptors is a woman aged 45 to 65 who had been exposed to COVID-19.

The V call is TRBV5-1, the J call TRBJ1-2, with 9 bases that match TRBD1. V lost 3 bases to trimming and J lost 8 bases; unmatched junction nucleotides: 2. CDR3 length: 12 residues. The V gene's germline CDR1 is SGHRS and CDR2 YFSETQ. Here the CDR3 DNA reads TGCGCCAGCAGCTGGGACAGGGAGGGCTACACCTTC. Amino acids: CASSWDREGYTF. Variable domain in full (rest from reference TRBV5-1 and TRBJ1-2): KAGVTQTPRYLIKTRGQQVTLSCSPISGHRSVSWYQQTPGQGLQFLFEYFSETQRNKGNFPGRFSGRQFSNSRSEMNVSTLELGDSALYLCASSWDREGYTFGSGTRLTVV.

The CDR3 bases are TGTGCCAGCAGCTCCCGGACGGGGGGGGGTTCACCCCTCCACTTT. Translated: CASSSRTGGGSPLHF. This sequence joins TRBV7-2 and TRBJ1-6, with D perhaps matching TRBD1 (5 bases). The CDR3 is made up of 15 amino acids. Germline-derived CDR1 and CDR2 are SGHTA and FQGNSA. V was pared by 4 bases and J by 9 bases, with 16 bases between.

The V gene is TRBV30, the J gene TRBJ2-1; D call uncertain. V lost 0 bases and J lost 9, with 12 bases in between. CDR3 size: 13 residues. CDR1 is GTSNPN and CDR2 is SVGIG in the germline V gene (reference sequence). This CDR3 reads CAWSVGNPLEQFF. DNA for the CDR3: TGTGCCTGGAGTGTTGGTAACCCACTTGAGCAGTTCTTC.

The J gene is TRBJ2-7, the V gene TRBV7-2; 7 bases fit TRBD2. The V gene's germline CDR1 is SGHTA and CDR2 FQGNSA. The ends lost 3 bases at V and 5 bases at J; junction bases unmatched: 4. The CDR3 contains 13 residues. CDR3: CASSFRGGDEQYF. In DNA form, the CDR3 reads TGTGCCAGCAGCTTTCGGGGAGGGGACGAGCAGTACTTC.

The rearrangement uses TRBV4-2 and TRBJ1-5, with unresolved D. V lost 1 base and J 4 bases, leaving 5 bases between the germline ends. The CDR3 extends over 13 amino acids. Per the germline V gene, CDR1 is LGHNA and CDR2 is YNFKEQ. For the CDR3, the DNA is TGTGCCAGCAGCCAAGTTGAGAATCAGCCCCAGCATTTT. It encodes CASSQVENQPQHF.